This TCR beta chain was sequenced during a study of regulatory T cells in long-lasting Graves disease. Arm-PCR of CDR3 regions and iRepertoire HTBI primers were used to build TCR beta libraries. TCRdb re-called the multiplex PCR reads through MiXCR, storing one row per CDR3 protein. The sample yields about 620,000 distinct CDR3 sequences, approximately 15% seen once. Germline V gives CDR1 MNHGY, CDR2 SVAAGI. CDR3 size: 17 residues. The V gene end was trimmed by 3 bases and the J gene end by 4 bases; junction bases not matched to a gene: 14. This sample's time point: newly diagnosed GD, antithyroid drugs for less than 3 months. With RNA extracted from PBMCs as input, the TCR library was made. These same data were also listed under a study on T cells in Graves' hyperthyroidism and ophthalmopathy.

V usage is TRBV6-9 and J usage is TRBJ1-1, with 7 nucleotides matching TRBD1. The receptor was isolated from a woman in her 30s with Graves disease. The sample in question was peripheral blood mononuclear cells (PBMCs), obtained at new diagnosis, from a patient treated with antithyroid drugs. In DNA, the CDR3 is TGTGCCAGCAGTTACCCCAAGACAGGGAGGATGAGCACTGAAGCTTTCTTT. Translating gives CASSYPKTGRMSTEAFF.